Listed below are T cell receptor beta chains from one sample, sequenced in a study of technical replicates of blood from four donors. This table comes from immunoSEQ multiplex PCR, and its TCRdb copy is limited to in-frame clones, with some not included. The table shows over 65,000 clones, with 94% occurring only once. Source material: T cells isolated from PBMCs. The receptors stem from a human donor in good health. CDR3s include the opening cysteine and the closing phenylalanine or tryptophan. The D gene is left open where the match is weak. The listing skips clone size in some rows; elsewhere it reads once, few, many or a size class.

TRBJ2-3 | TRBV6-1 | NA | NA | CASSLSSDTQYF | TGTGCCAGCAGTCTTTCGTCAGATACGCAGTATTTT
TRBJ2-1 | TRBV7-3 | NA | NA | CASSYTGNSYNEQFF | TGTGCCAGCAGCTATACAGGGAACTCCTACAATGAGCAGTTCTTC
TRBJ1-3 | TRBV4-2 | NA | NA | CASSQDISGNTIYF | TGTGCCAGCAGCCAAGACATCTCTGGAAACACCATATATTTT
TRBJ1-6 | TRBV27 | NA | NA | CASSLELSSYNSPLHF | TGTGCCAGCAGTTTAGAGTTAAGCTCCTATAATTCACCCCTCCACTTT
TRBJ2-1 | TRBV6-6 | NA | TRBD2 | CASSHSGTSPYNEQFF | TGTGCCAGCAGCCACTCCGGGACTAGCCCCTACAATGAGCAGTTCTTC
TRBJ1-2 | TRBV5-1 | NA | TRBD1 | CASSLGQGQGDYGYTF | TGCGCCAGCAGCCTGGGCCAGGGACAGGGGGACTATGGCTACACCTTC
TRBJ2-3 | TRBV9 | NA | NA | CASSVGVAATDTQYF | TGTGCCAGCAGCGTAGGGGTAGCGGCCACAGATACGCAGTATTTT
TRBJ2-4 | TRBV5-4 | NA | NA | CASSFGFQGRNIQYF | TGTGCCAGCAGCTTTGGCTTCCAGGGAAGGAACATTCAGTACTTC
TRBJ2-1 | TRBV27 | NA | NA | CASSLSGQTSRDYNEQFF | TGTGCCAGCAGTTTATCTGGGCAAACTAGCAGAGATTACAATGAGCAGTTCTTC
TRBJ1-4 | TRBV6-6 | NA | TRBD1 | CASSTTGDNEKLFF | TGTGCCAGCAGTACAACAGGGGACAATGAAAAACTGTTTTTT
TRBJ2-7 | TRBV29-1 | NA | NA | CSVMSLSSYEQYF | TGCAGCGTAATGTCCCTCTCCTCCTACGAGCAGTACTTC
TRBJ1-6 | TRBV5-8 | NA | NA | CASSLSLLGSPLHF | TGTGCCAGCAGCTTGTCCCTTCTAGGTTCACCCCTCCACTTT
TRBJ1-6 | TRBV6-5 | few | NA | CASSFAGEDSPLHF | TGTGCCAGCAGTTTCGCGGGGGAAGATTCACCCCTCCACTTT
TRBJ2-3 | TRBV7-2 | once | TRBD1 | CASSASQGAWADTQYF | TGTGCCAGCAGCGCATCCCAGGGGGCGTGGGCAGATACGCAGTATTTT
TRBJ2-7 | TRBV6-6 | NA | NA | CASMSEVNEQYF | TGTGCCAGCATGTCGGAGGTGAACGAGCAGTACTTC
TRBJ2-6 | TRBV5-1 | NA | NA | CASRSESGANVLTF | TGCGCCAGCAGATCAGAATCCGGGGCCAACGTCCTGACTTTC
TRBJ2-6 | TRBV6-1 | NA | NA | CASSPRIAGANVLTF | TGTGCCAGCAGTCCCCGTATTGCTGGGGCCAACGTCCTGACTTTC
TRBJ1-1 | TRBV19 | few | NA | CASRSRGSTEAFF | TGTGCCAGTAGGTCCCGCGGGAGCACTGAAGCTTTCTTT
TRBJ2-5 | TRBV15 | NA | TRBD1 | CATSSNQGARETQYF | TGTGCCACCAGCAGCAATCAGGGGGCTCGGGAGACCCAGTACTTC
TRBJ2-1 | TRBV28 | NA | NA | CASSLTRVGQFF | TGTGCCAGCAGTCTTACGAGGGTTGGGCAGTTCTTC
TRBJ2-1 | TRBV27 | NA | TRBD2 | CASSFSGDNNEQFF | TGTGCCAGCAGTTTTAGCGGGGACAACAATGAGCAGTTCTTC
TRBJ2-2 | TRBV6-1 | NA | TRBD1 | CASSLTGAGELFF | TGTGCCAGCAGCCTTACAGGGGCCGGGGAGCTGTTTTTT
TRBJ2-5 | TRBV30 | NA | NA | CAWSLAGAETQYF | TGTGCCTGGAGTTTGGCAGGGGCGGAGACCCAGTACTTC
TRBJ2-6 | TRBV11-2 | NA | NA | CASSLGGLFSGANVLTF | TGTGCCAGCAGCTTAGGGGGACTGTTCTCTGGGGCCAACGTCCTGACTTTC
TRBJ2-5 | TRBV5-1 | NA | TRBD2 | CASSLAASGETQYF | TGCGCCAGCAGCTTGGCCGCTAGCGGAGAGACCCAGTACTTC
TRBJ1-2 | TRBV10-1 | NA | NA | CASKKEDSDYGYTF | TGCGCCAGCAAGAAAGAGGACAGCGACTATGGCTACACCTTC
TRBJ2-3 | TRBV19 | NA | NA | CASSIAGQLTDTQYF | TGTGCCAGTAGTATAGCGGGACAACTCACAGATACGCAGTATTTT
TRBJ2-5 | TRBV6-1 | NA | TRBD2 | CASSEDSYRDRRASGETQYF | TGTGCCAGCAGTGAAGACTCCTACCGGGACCGGAGGGCTAGCGGAGAGACCCAGTACTTC
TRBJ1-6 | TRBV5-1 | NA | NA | CASSHLARENNSPLHF | TGCGCCAGCAGCCACCTTGCAAGGGAGAATAATTCACCCCTCCACTTT
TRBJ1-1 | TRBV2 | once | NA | CASNFEGGTEAFF | TGTGCCAGCAACTTCGAGGGGGGGACTGAAGCTTTCTTT
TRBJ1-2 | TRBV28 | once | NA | CASSLIGVSANYGYTF | TGTGCCAGCAGTTTAATAGGGGTTAGTGCGAACTATGGCTACACCTTC
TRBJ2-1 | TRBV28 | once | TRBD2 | CASRQGVTSGRGPVEQFF | TGTGCCAGCAGACAGGGGGTAACTAGCGGGAGGGGGCCGGTTGAGCAGTTCTTC
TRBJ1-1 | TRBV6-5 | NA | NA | CASSYSIGRAYTEAFF | TGTGCCAGCAGTTACTCGATAGGCAGGGCATACACTGAAGCTTTCTTT
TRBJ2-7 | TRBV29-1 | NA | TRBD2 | CSVLRRSETSGIFIGTIQIYEQYF | TGCAGCGTTCTCCGGAGAAGCGAGACTAGCGGGATCTTCATCGGAACAATTCAGATCTACGAGCAGTACTTC
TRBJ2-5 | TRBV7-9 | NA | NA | CASSSTGPQETQYF | TGTGCCAGCAGCTCAACAGGGCCGCAAGAGACCCAGTACTTC
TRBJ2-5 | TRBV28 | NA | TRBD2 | CASSTRAPSSGRPQETQYF | TGTGCCAGCAGTACCCGCGCCCCCTCTAGCGGGAGACCCCAAGAGACCCAGTACTTC
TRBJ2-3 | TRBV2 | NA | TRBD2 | CASSLLSTSASDTQYF | TGTGCCAGCAGCCTGCTTTCGACTAGCGCGTCAGATACGCAGTATTTT
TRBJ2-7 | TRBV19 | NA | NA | CASSITDFSYEQYF | TGTGCCAGTAGTATTACGGACTTCTCCTACGAGCAGTACTTC
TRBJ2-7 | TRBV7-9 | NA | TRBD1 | CASSPQGAKNEQYF | TGTGCCAGCAGCCCCCAGGGGGCTAAGAACGAGCAGTACTTC
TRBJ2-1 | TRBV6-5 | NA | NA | CASSYSVPSEYNEQFF | TGTGCCAGCAGTTACTCGGTCCCTAGCGAGTACAATGAGCAGTTCTTC
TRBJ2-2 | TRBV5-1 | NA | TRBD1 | CASSLVQGAGELFF | TGCGCCAGCAGCTTGGTACAGGGGGCCGGGGAGCTGTTTTTT
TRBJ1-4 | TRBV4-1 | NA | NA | CASSQDWTAPNEKLFF | TGCGCCAGCAGCCAAGATTGGACAGCCCCTAATGAAAAACTGTTTTTT
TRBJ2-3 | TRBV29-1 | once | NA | CSVGIREDAQYF | TGCAGCGTTGGAATTAGGGAGGACGCGCAGTATTTT
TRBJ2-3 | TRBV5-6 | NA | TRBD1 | CASSLWTGDPRSSTDTQYF | TGTGCCAGCAGCTTGTGGACAGGGGACCCCCGAAGTAGCACAGATACGCAGTATTTT
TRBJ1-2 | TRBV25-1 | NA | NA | CASSDRGDYGYTF | TGTGCCAGCAGTGACAGGGGTGACTATGGCTACACCTTC
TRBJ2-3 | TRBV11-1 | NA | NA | CASSAYVETDTQYF | TGTGCCAGCAGCGCCTACGTGGAGACAGATACGCAGTATTTT
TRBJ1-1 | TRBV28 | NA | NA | CASTKGGVSNTEAFF | TGTGCCAGCACCAAGGGGGGGGTCTCGAACACTGAAGCTTTCTTT
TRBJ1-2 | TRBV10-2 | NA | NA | CASSEWGDYGYTF | TGCGCCAGCAGTGAATGGGGGGACTATGGCTACACCTTC
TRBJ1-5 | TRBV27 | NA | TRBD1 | CASSQTGLNQPQHF | TGTGCCAGCAGCCAGACAGGGCTCAATCAGCCCCAGCATTTT